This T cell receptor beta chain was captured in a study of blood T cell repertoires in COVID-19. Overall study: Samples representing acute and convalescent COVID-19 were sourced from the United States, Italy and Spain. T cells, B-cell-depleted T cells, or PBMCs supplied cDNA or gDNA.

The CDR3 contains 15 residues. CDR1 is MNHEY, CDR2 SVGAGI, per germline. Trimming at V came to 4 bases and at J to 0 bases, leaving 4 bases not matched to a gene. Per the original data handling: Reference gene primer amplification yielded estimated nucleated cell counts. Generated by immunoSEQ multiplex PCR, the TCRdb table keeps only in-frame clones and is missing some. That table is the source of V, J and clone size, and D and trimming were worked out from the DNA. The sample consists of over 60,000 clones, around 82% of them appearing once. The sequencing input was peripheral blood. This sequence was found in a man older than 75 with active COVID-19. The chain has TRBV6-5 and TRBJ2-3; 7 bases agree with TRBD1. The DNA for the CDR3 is TGTGCCAGCAGTTCCCGGACAGGAAGCACAGATACGCAGTATTTT. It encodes CASSSRTGSTDTQYF.